The clone carrying this T cell receptor (beta chain) is a singleton in its sample. This PCR relied on a set of 60 Vbeta primers and 13 Jbeta primers. Sequenced by immunoSEQ multiplex PCR; TCRdb stores in-frame clones only, minus some. The top ten clones hold approximately 3.6% of a sample with 120,000 to 150,000 clones, about 82% of them seen once. This entry is derived from a study of cytomegalovirus exposure and HLA in healthy donors. There are 16 residues in the CDR3. With 0 bases removed from V and 2 bases from J, the gap between germline ends came to 13 bases. Germline CDR1 and CDR2: SGHDN and FVKESK.

This clonotype was sampled from a male donor in good health and CMV-seronegative. The chain employs TRBV14 and TRBJ1-2, with D tentatively TRBD1 (5 bases). The sample taken for sequencing was PBMCs. DNA of the CDR3: TGTGCCAGCAGCCAAGATCGGGGGGATCGGAACTATGGCTACACCTTC. This sequence encodes CASSQDRGDRNYGYTF.